A selection of T cell receptor beta chains follows, all from one sample in a study of T cells in localized non-small cell lung cancer. Here immunoSEQ multiplex PCR was the method, and the copy in TCRdb shows in-frame clones only, minus some. The sample has tens of thousands of clones, about 80% seen once. The specimen comprised peripheral blood, sampled before any cancer treatment. Receptors originate from a male donor aged 60 or older with stage II squamous cell lung carcinoma. The CDR3 runs from the conserved cysteine through the conserved F or W. The D gene is left open where the match is weak. The listing skips clone size in some rows; elsewhere it reads once, few, many or a size class.

TRBV9,.,TRBD2,TRBJ2-1,CASSVGYHSGRVLGSYNEQFF,TGTGCCAGCAGCGTAGGATATCATAGCGGGAGGGTCCTTGGCTCCTACAATGAGCAGTTCTTC
TRBV27,.,TRBD1,TRBJ2-2,CASKGQGTGELFF,TGTGCCAGCAAAGGACAGGGTACCGGGGAGCTGTTTTTT
TRBV5-1,.,.,TRBJ2-7,CASSLAGPGQGNDEQYF,TGCGCCAGCAGCTTGGCCGGGCCCGGGCAGGGGAACGACGAGCAGTACTTC
TRBV29-1,.,TRBD1,TRBJ1-2,CSAATGGGYGYTF,TGCAGCGCGGCCACAGGGGGGGGCTATGGCTACACCTTC
TRBV7-2,.,.,TRBJ1-2,CASSPGTAAYGYTF,TGTGCCAGCAGCCCCGGGACGGCGGCCTATGGCTACACCTTC
TRBV7-2,.,.,TRBJ2-7,CASNQNGYEQYF,TGTGCCAGCAACCAAAACGGCTACGAGCAGTACTTC
TRBV11-2,few,.,TRBJ1-5,CASSPRPNQPQHF,TGTGCCAGCAGCCCCCGCCCCAATCAGCCCCAGCATTTT
TRBV30,.,.,TRBJ2-7,CAWSVVRAGVFTTYEQYF,TGTGCCTGGAGTGTAGTGAGGGCAGGGGTTTTTACAACCTACGAGCAGTACTTC
TRBV7-3,.,TRBD2,TRBJ2-1,CASSSGTSGPFF,TGTGCCAGCAGCTCCGGGACTAGCGGGCCGTTCTTC
TRBV10-3,.,TRBD1,TRBJ1-2,CAISESGQTNYGYTF,TGTGCCATCAGTGAGTCGGGACAGACGAACTATGGCTACACCTTC
TRBV6-6,.,.,TRBJ2-1,CASSWNSYNEQFF,TGTGCCAGCAGTTGGAATTCCTACAATGAGCAGTTCTTC
TRBV5-6,.,.,TRBJ2-7,CASSALRGYGGEQYF,TGTGCCAGCAGCGCACTCCGGGGATATGGGGGCGAGCAGTACTTC
TRBV6-5,.,.,TRBJ1-1,CASSYSGASPSTEAFF,TGTGCCAGCAGTTACTCGGGGGCAAGCCCGAGCACTGAAGCTTTCTTT
TRBV28,.,.,TRBJ1-4,CASSPAGLEEKLFF,TGTGCCAGCAGTCCGGCCGGGTTGGAAGAAAAACTGTTTTTT
TRBV6-5,once,TRBD1,TRBJ1-6,CASSSGQGTYNSPLHF,TGTGCCAGCAGTTCAGGACAGGGCACCTATAATTCACCCCTCCACTTT
TRBV19,.,.,TRBJ1-2,CASTLEGRNYGYTF,TGTGCCAGTACCCTCGAGGGCAGGAACTATGGCTACACCTTC
TRBV28,.,TRBD1,TRBJ1-2,CASSPGQGGNLGGYTF,TGTGCCAGCAGTCCAGGACAGGGAGGGAATCTAGGTGGCTACACCTTC
TRBV2,once,.,TRBJ1-1,CASIPLYGQNTEAFF,TGTGCCAGTATCCCCCTTTATGGGCAGAACACTGAAGCTTTCTTT
TRBV27,few,TRBD1,TRBJ1-6,CASSLQTGVSPLHF,TGTGCCAGCAGTTTACAGACAGGGGTTTCACCCCTCCACTTT
TRBV18,.,.,TRBJ1-1,CASSPSREGTEAFF,TGTGCCAGCTCACCGTCGCGGGAGGGCACTGAAGCTTTCTTT
TRBV6-5,.,.,TRBJ1-1,CASSRRAATEAFF,TGTGCCAGCAGCCGCCGGGCAGCCACTGAAGCTTTCTTT
TRBV6-5,.,.,TRBJ1-1,CASSYGGNTEAFF,TGTGCCAGCAGTTACGGGGGGAACACTGAAGCTTTCTTT
TRBV6-5,.,TRBD2,TRBJ2-2,CASSLGGSGELFF,TGTGCCAGCAGCCTCGGGGGGTCCGGGGAGCTGTTTTTT
TRBV2,.,.,TRBJ2-1,CASSVRQGSYNEQFF,TGTGCCAGCAGTGTCCGGCAGGGCTCCTACAATGAGCAGTTCTTC
TRBV7-9,many,TRBD2,TRBJ2-1,CASSLASGRASEQFF,TGTGCCAGCAGCCTCGCTAGCGGGAGGGCTAGTGAGCAGTTCTTC
TRBV6-5,.,.,TRBJ1-5,CASSYTRSSNQPQHF,TGTGCCAGCAGTTACACCCGGAGCAGCAATCAGCCCCAGCATTTT
TRBV6-6,few,TRBD1,TRBJ1-6,CASRDRVGHNSPLHF,TGTGCCAGCAGAGACAGGGTTGGGCATAATTCACCCCTCCACTTT
TRBV6-1,once,TRBD1,TRBJ1-5,CASLDRANQPQHF,TGTGCCAGCTTGGACAGGGCAAATCAGCCCCAGCATTTT
TRBV6-5,.,.,TRBJ2-7,CASSPRHNSYEQYF,TGTGCCAGCAGTCCCCGGCACAATTCCTACGAGCAGTACTTC
TRBV19,.,TRBD1,TRBJ2-2,CPLPPGQGTGELFF,TGTCCTCTACCCCCGGGACAGGGAACCGGGGAGCTGTTTTTT
TRBV18,.,.,TRBJ1-1,CASSPSQANTEAFF,TGTGCCAGCTCACCGAGTCAGGCGAACACTGAAGCTTTCTTT
TRBV15,.,TRBD1,TRBJ1-4,CATSRDRGNEKLFF,TGTGCCACCAGCAGAGACAGGGGGAATGAAAAACTGTTTTTT
TRBV13,once,.,TRBJ2-1,CASSLADDNEQFF,TGTGCCAGCAGCTTAGCCGACGACAATGAGCAGTTCTTC
TRBV2,.,.,TRBJ1-5,CARGGIDSNQPQHF,TGTGCCAGGGGAGGGATCGACAGCAATCAGCCCCAGCATTTT
TRBV27,.,TRBD1,TRBJ1-2,CASSWTGRANYGYTF,TGTGCCAGCAGTTGGACAGGGAGAGCTAACTATGGCTACACCTTC
TRBV5-1,.,TRBD1,TRBJ2-1,CASSWGTGGNEQFF,TGCGCCAGCAGCTGGGGGACAGGGGGCAATGAGCAGTTCTTC
TRBV29-1,.,.,TRBJ2-1,CSVARNEQFF,TGCAGCGTTGCTCGAAATGAGCAGTTCTTC
TRBV25-1,once,TRBD1,TRBJ1-1,CASSDGRGRTEAFF,TGTGCCAGCAGTGATGGCAGGGGGCGAACTGAAGCTTTCTTT
TRBV11-2,once,TRBD1,TRBJ2-7,CASSLGTGWQGEQYF,TGTGCCAGCAGCTTAGGGACAGGGTGGCAGGGAGAGCAGTACTTC
TRBV6-4,.,TRBD2,TRBJ2-7,CASGTRYEQYF,TGTGCCAGCGGGACTAGATACGAGCAGTACTTC
TRBV6-6,.,TRBD1,TRBJ1-1,CASSSSDRVDTEAFF,TGTGCCAGCAGTTCCTCGGACAGGGTGGACACTGAAGCTTTCTTT
TRBV6-6,.,.,TRBJ2-2,CASSYPLPGELFF,TGTGCCAGCAGTTACCCCCTCCCCGGGGAGCTGTTTTTT
TRBV29-1,.,.,TRBJ2-1,CSVPPSARGGYNEQFF,TGCAGCGTCCCTCCTTCCGCCAGGGGCGGATACAATGAGCAGTTCTTC
TRBV29-1,few,.,TRBJ2-5,CSVRPSGPETQYF,TGCAGCGTTAGGCCTTCCGGTCCGGAGACCCAGTACTTC
TRBV19,.,TRBD2,TRBJ2-3,CASSITGGGSDTQYF,TGTGCCAGTAGTATAACAGGCGGGGGGTCAGATACGCAGTATTTT
TRBV5-8,.,.,TRBJ2-1,CASSLARGNEQFF,TGTGCCAGCAGCTTGGCCCGGGGCAATGAGCAGTTCTTC
TRBV30,.,.,TRBJ1-6,CAWSVGSTWGSPLHF,TGTGCCTGGAGTGTGGGGAGCACTTGGGGTTCACCCCTCCACTTT
TRBV6-5,.,.,TRBJ2-7,CASSEDRPTSYEQYF,TGTGCCAGCAGCGAGGACAGACCAACTTCCTACGAGCAGTACTTC
TRBV9,many,TRBD1,TRBJ1-1,CASSRGQGVGEAFF,TGTGCCAGCAGCCGCGGGCAGGGGGTTGGTGAAGCTTTCTTT
TRBV19,.,.,TRBJ1-5,CASSPTYRVEDQPQHF,TGTGCCAGTAGTCCTACTTACAGGGTTGAGGATCAGCCCCAGCATTTT
TRBV9,.,.,TRBJ1-6,CASSVDRGNNSPLHF,TGTGCCAGCAGCGTAGATCGGGGTAATAATTCACCCCTCCACTTT
TRBV7-6,once,.,TRBJ2-5,CASSPPTGETQYF,TGTGCCAGCAGCCCGCCTACCGGAGAGACCCAGTACTTC
TRBV4-1,.,TRBD1,TRBJ1-1,CASSLRDPTGRGLNTEAFF,TGCGCCAGCAGCCTAAGAGACCCGACAGGGAGGGGGTTAAACACTGAAGCTTTCTTT
TRBV30,.,.,TRBJ1-2,CAWFKVRFSGYGYTF,TGTGCCTGGTTTAAGGTTCGGTTCTCTGGCTATGGCTACACCTTC
TRBV6-1,.,TRBD2,TRBJ2-3,CASRAGRSTDTQYF,TGTGCCAGCAGGGCCGGGAGGAGCACAGATACGCAGTATTTT
TRBV7-9,.,TRBD1,TRBJ2-3,CASSQNTGEDTQYF,TGTGCCAGCAGCCAGAACACAGGGGAAGATACGCAGTATTTT
TRBV19,few,.,TRBJ1-2,CASSMTANYGYTF,TGTGCCAGTAGTATGACAGCTAACTATGGCTACACCTTC
TRBV10-1,once,.,TRBJ2-5,CASSEYGQKETQYF,TGCGCCAGCAGTGAGTACGGGCAAAAAGAGACCCAGTACTTC